This is a list of T cell receptor beta chains from one sample in a study of long-term antiretroviral therapy in people with HIV. The table came from immunoSEQ multiplex PCR; TCRdb's copy has only in-frame clones and leaves some out. This table has around 36,000 clones, under 85% appearing once. The source was unsorted PBMCs, collected 3 years after starting antiretroviral therapy. These receptors were collected from a man in his fifties or sixties with HIV. Each CDR3 is given with its conserved first and last residue. Each record gives: D gene, J gene, clone size, V gene, CDR3 DNA, CDR3 protein. The D gene is left open where the match is weak. A clone size is listed for some rows: how often the clone was seen (once, few, many), or a class if it is expanded.

d_gene: .
j_gene: TRBJ2-1
abundance: .
v_gene: TRBV27
CDR3nt: TGTGCCAGCAGTTTATCGAGCTCCTTGGAGGGCAATGAGCAGTTCTTC
CDR3aa: CASSLSSSLEGNEQFF

d_gene: .
j_gene: TRBJ1-3
abundance: .
v_gene: TRBV7-9
CDR3nt: TGTGCCAGCATCCCGACAGGCAGCTCTGGAAACACCATATATTTT
CDR3aa: CASIPTGSSGNTIYF

d_gene: .
j_gene: TRBJ2-3
abundance: .
v_gene: TRBV9
CDR3nt: TGTGCCAGCAGCTTTACAGGGACAGATACGCAGTATTTT
CDR3aa: CASSFTGTDTQYF

d_gene: TRBD1
j_gene: TRBJ1-2
abundance: .
v_gene: TRBV6-6
CDR3nt: TGTGCCAGCAGCCAGGACAGGGGGAGCTATGGCTACACCTTC
CDR3aa: CASSQDRGSYGYTF

d_gene: .
j_gene: TRBJ2-5
abundance: .
v_gene: TRBV9
CDR3nt: TGTGCCAGCAGCGTAGGTAATCTGAGGCGGGGCCATCTGGGGACCCAGTACTTC
CDR3aa: CASSVGNLRRGHLGTQYF

d_gene: .
j_gene: TRBJ2-7
abundance: once
v_gene: TRBV7-2
CDR3nt: TGTGCCAGCAGCTCCAGCCCCCGGGACGGAAACTACGAGCAGTACTTC
CDR3aa: CASSSSPRDGNYEQYF

d_gene: .
j_gene: TRBJ2-7
abundance: few
v_gene: TRBV10-3
CDR3nt: TGTGCCATCAGTGAAGGGGGACTCCACTACGAGCAGTACTTC
CDR3aa: CAISEGGLHYEQYF

d_gene: .
j_gene: TRBJ2-2
abundance: .
v_gene: TRBV7-2
CDR3nt: TGTGCCAGCAGCTTAGAGGGCGCAGTCGGGGAGCTGTTTTTT
CDR3aa: CASSLEGAVGELFF

d_gene: TRBD2
j_gene: TRBJ2-7
abundance: .
v_gene: TRBV27
CDR3nt: TGTGCCAGCAGTCCGACTCTGACTAGCGGGATTTCCTCCGAGCAGTACTTC
CDR3aa: CASSPTLTSGISSEQYF

d_gene: .
j_gene: TRBJ2-7
abundance: .
v_gene: TRBV6-1
CDR3nt: TGTGCCAGCAGTGAAGGGGGGGATGCGGCGTCCTACGAGCAGTACTTC
CDR3aa: CASSEGGDAASYEQYF

d_gene: .
j_gene: TRBJ2-7
abundance: .
v_gene: TRBV4-3
CDR3nt: TGCGCCAGCAGCCAAGCCCTACTCCGAAACTACGAGCAGTACTTC
CDR3aa: CASSQALLRNYEQYF

d_gene: TRBD1
j_gene: TRBJ2-7
abundance: .
v_gene: TRBV6-6
CDR3nt: TGTGCCAGCAGTCACGGGACAGCCTCCTACGAGCAGTACTTC
CDR3aa: CASSHGTASYEQYF

d_gene: TRBD1
j_gene: TRBJ2-4
abundance: few
v_gene: TRBV4-3
CDR3nt: TGCGCCAGCAGCCATACAGGGGTCGGGAACATTCAGTACTTC
CDR3aa: CASSHTGVGNIQYF

d_gene: TRBD2
j_gene: TRBJ2-7
abundance: .
v_gene: TRBV4-3
CDR3nt: TGCGCCAGCAGCCAAAGGGTTAGCGGGGGGGCCTCCTACGAGCAGTACTTC
CDR3aa: CASSQRVSGGASYEQYF

d_gene: .
j_gene: TRBJ1-5
abundance: .
v_gene: TRBV28
CDR3nt: TGTGCCAGCAGCTCTATCGAGGATCTGAACAATCAGCCCCAGCATTTT
CDR3aa: CASSSIEDLNNQPQHF

d_gene: .
j_gene: TRBJ1-5
abundance: .
v_gene: TRBV29-1
CDR3nt: TGCAGCGTTGTGGTTGGGGAGGGCAATCAGCCCCAGCATTTT
CDR3aa: CSVVVGEGNQPQHF

d_gene: .
j_gene: TRBJ2-4
abundance: .
v_gene: TRBV30
CDR3nt: TGTGCCTGGAGTGGGGTTGGGGCAATTCAGTACTTC
CDR3aa: CAWSGVGAIQYF

d_gene: TRBD1
j_gene: TRBJ1-1
abundance: .
v_gene: TRBV5-1
CDR3nt: TGCGCCAGCAGCCTGGCGGGACAGGGCGCCGTGAACACTGAAGCTTTCTTT
CDR3aa: CASSLAGQGAVNTEAFF

d_gene: TRBD2
j_gene: TRBJ2-2
abundance: .
v_gene: TRBV5-4
CDR3nt: TGTGCCAGCAGCAAAAATAGCGGGGGTGCGAACACCGGGGAGCTGTTTTTT
CDR3aa: CASSKNSGGANTGELFF

d_gene: .
j_gene: TRBJ2-7
abundance: .
v_gene: TRBV6-6
CDR3nt: TGTGCCAGCAGTTACAAACCGACCTCGTCCTACGAGCAGTACTTC
CDR3aa: CASSYKPTSSYEQYF

d_gene: TRBD1
j_gene: TRBJ2-5
abundance: .
v_gene: TRBV28
CDR3nt: TGTGCCAGCAGGGGACAGGGATATAGAGAGACCCAGTACTTC
CDR3aa: CASRGQGYRETQYF

d_gene: .
j_gene: TRBJ2-7
abundance: .
v_gene: TRBV18
CDR3nt: TGTGCCAGCTCACCAACAGGGACGAGCGAGCAGTACTTC
CDR3aa: CASSPTGTSEQYF

d_gene: .
j_gene: TRBJ2-7
abundance: .
v_gene: TRBV4-3
CDR3nt: TGCGCCAGCAGCCAAGCGACTGGAGACTTCTACGAGCAGTACTTC
CDR3aa: CASSQATGDFYEQYF

d_gene: TRBD2
j_gene: TRBJ2-1
abundance: .
v_gene: TRBV11-2
CDR3nt: TGTGCCAGCACCCTTAGCGGCGGGGGGGCCTACAATGAGCAGTTCTTC
CDR3aa: CASTLSGGGAYNEQFF

d_gene: TRBD2
j_gene: TRBJ2-5
abundance: .
v_gene: TRBV5-1
CDR3nt: TGCGCCAGCAGCTTGGCGCCGGGAGGGTGGGAGACCCAGTACTTC
CDR3aa: CASSLAPGGWETQYF

d_gene: .
j_gene: TRBJ2-7
abundance: .
v_gene: TRBV6-5
CDR3nt: TGTGCCAGCAGTGGGGGACTTGACTACGAGCAGTACTTC
CDR3aa: CASSGGLDYEQYF

d_gene: TRBD1
j_gene: TRBJ2-3
abundance: .
v_gene: TRBV18
CDR3nt: TGTGCCAGCTCAGAAGGGACAGGACAAGATACGCAGTATTTT
CDR3aa: CASSEGTGQDTQYF

d_gene: TRBD2
j_gene: TRBJ2-1
abundance: once
v_gene: TRBV29-1
CDR3nt: TGCAGCGTTGAAGGTGTTAGCGGGAGAATGTACAATGAGCAGTTCTTC
CDR3aa: CSVEGVSGRMYNEQFF

d_gene: .
j_gene: TRBJ1-2
abundance: few
v_gene: TRBV4-1
CDR3nt: TGCGCCAGCAGCCAAACAAGTGGCTATGGCTACACCTTC
CDR3aa: CASSQTSGYGYTF

d_gene: TRBD2
j_gene: TRBJ2-1
abundance: few
v_gene: TRBV5-6
CDR3nt: TGTGCCGCACAGCTGACTAGCGGGGGAAGAAATGAGCAGTTCTTC
CDR3aa: CAAQLTSGGRNEQFF

d_gene: .
j_gene: TRBJ2-1
abundance: once
v_gene: TRBV29-1
CDR3nt: TGCAGCGTTACGGGCCTATCAGAGCAGTTCTTC
CDR3aa: CSVTGLSEQFF

d_gene: .
j_gene: TRBJ2-7
abundance: .
v_gene: TRBV7-9
CDR3nt: TGTGCCAGCAGCTTCGGACAGCCCTCCTACGAGCAGTACTTC
CDR3aa: CASSFGQPSYEQYF

d_gene: .
j_gene: TRBJ2-3
abundance: .
v_gene: TRBV5-1
CDR3nt: TGCGCCAGTCAGCAGCGGTCCACAGATACGCAGTATTTT
CDR3aa: CASQQRSTDTQYF

d_gene: TRBD2
j_gene: TRBJ2-6
abundance: .
v_gene: TRBV7-3
CDR3nt: TGTGCCAGCAGCTTAAACGCGGGGGCTGGGGCCAACGTCCTGACTTTC
CDR3aa: CASSLNAGAGANVLTF

d_gene: TRBD2
j_gene: TRBJ2-1
abundance: .
v_gene: TRBV29-1
CDR3nt: TGCAGCGTTGTTCTTAGCGGGAGTGCCTACAATGAGCAGTTCTTC
CDR3aa: CSVVLSGSAYNEQFF

d_gene: TRBD2
j_gene: TRBJ2-7
abundance: .
v_gene: TRBV2
CDR3nt: TGTGCCACCGGACTAGCGGGGGGCTTAAGGAACGAGCAGTACTTC
CDR3aa: CATGLAGGLRNEQYF

d_gene: .
j_gene: TRBJ1-4
abundance: .
v_gene: TRBV28
CDR3nt: TGTGCCAGCAGTTTAAGGGAGGGAAACCTGTTTTTT
CDR3aa: CASSLREGNLFF